The clone carrying this T cell receptor beta chain was counted many times. Using its own MiXCR run on the PCR reads, TCRdb lists one record per CDR3 protein. The sample contains about 640,000 distinct CDR3 sequences, about 20% of which appear only once. This sample was included in a study of molecular identifiers for immune sequencing clone quantification. Sequenced input: naive CD8+ T cells from blood, with Jurkat cell RNA spiked in. Subset: FACS-sorted CD8+CD4-CCR7+CD45RA+ naive T cells. This clonotype originated in a human donor in good health. Some libraries in this study had Jurkat cell RNA spiked in.

CDR3 amino acids: CASSQHLNTEAFF. Here the CDR3 DNA reads TGTGCCAGCAGTCAGCACCTGAACACTGAAGCTTTCTTT. The gene calls are TRBV6-5 and TRBJ1-1, with unresolved D. Germline V CDR1 and CDR2: MNHEY, SVGAGI. With 5 bases removed from V and 0 bases from J, the gap between germline ends came to 7 bases. The CDR3 is made up of 13 amino acids.